The clone carrying this T cell receptor (beta chain) was detected once. Other DNA sequences within the sample encode an identical CDR3. The data originate from a study of blood T cell repertoires in COVID-19. The method was immunoSEQ multiplex PCR; TCRdb's version includes in-frame clones alone and lacks a portion of them. This table has about 250,000 clones, 65% to 85% appearing once. The CDR3 is 14 residues long. CDR1 GTSNPN and CDR2 SVGIG come from the germline V gene (reference sequence). The ends were cut back, 0 bases at V and 0 bases at J, with 6 bases in the middle. This TCR was recovered from a man aged 40-50 years with active or convalescent COVID-19. Sequences were obtained from peripheral blood. This chain uses TRBV30 with TRBJ1-5; tentatively, D is TRBD1 (6 bases). The CDR3, as DNA: TGTGCCTGGAGTGTAGGGGGTAGCAATCAGCCCCAGCATTTT. It encodes CAWSVGGSNQPQHF.